Presented here are 17 T cell receptor beta chains from one specimen sequenced in a study of technical replicates of blood from several donors. Assay: immunoSEQ multiplex PCR; the TCRdb copy retains only in-frame clones and omits some. Here the sample spans some 80,000 clones, around 97% being singletons. The sample comprised T cells isolated from PBMCs. The receptors stem from a human donor in good health.

In its sample, this clone was seen once. The genes are TRBV7-2 and TRBJ2-2, with D unresolved. Trimming shortened V by 6 bases and J by 7 bases, and 9 bases separated the two germline ends. The CDR3 has 12 residues. From germline, CDR1 is SGHTA and CDR2 FQGNSA. The CDR3 nucleotides read TGTGCCAGCAGTACAAGGAGCGGGGAGCTGTTTTTT. Amino acid sequence: CASSTRSGELFF.

The CDR3 protein is CAWSVFSGFLTAVGYTF. The CDR3, as DNA: TGTGCCTGGAGTGTATTTTCTGGGTTCTTGACGGCGGTCGGCTACACCTTC. V and J are TRBV30 and TRBJ1-2; no firm D call. The V gene lost 0 bases and the J gene lost 8 bases, with 25 bases spanning the gap. The germline CDR1 and CDR2 sequences are GTSNPN and SVGIG (reference sequence). This CDR3 is 17 amino acids long. Supplemented by reference TRBV30 and TRBJ1-2, the full variable domain reads SQTIHQWPATLVQPVGSPLSLECTVEGTSNPNLYWYRQAAGRGLQLLFYSVGIGQISSEVPQNLSASRPQDRQFILSSKKLLLSDSGFYLCAWSVFSGFLTAVGYTFGSGTRLTVV.

The chain carries TRBV28 and TRBJ2-1, with D possibly matching TRBD1 (6 bases). Trimming left V 3 bases short and J 0 bases short, with 12 bases between. The CDR3 runs to 16 residues. From germline, CDR1 is MDHEN and CDR2 SYDVKM. CDR3 in amino acids: CASSFMGASSYNEQFF. CDR3 nucleotides: TGTGCCAGCAGTTTTATGGGGGCCAGCTCCTACAATGAGCAGTTCTTC.

The chain links TRBV7-6 to TRBJ2-1, with 7 bases identical to TRBD1. Losses at the gene ends were 1 base for V and 9 bases for J; bases not matched to a gene: 3. This CDR3 region has 13 residues. Germline V gene data show CDR1 as SGHVS and CDR2 as FNYEAQ. The CDR3 reads CASSLGDSFEQFF. DNA for the CDR3: TGTGCCAGCAGCTTAGGGGACAGTTTTGAGCAGTTCTTC.

The chain carries TRBV28 and TRBJ2-5; 9 bases line up with TRBD1. The germline V gene has CDR1 MDHEN and CDR2 SYDVKM. Trimming took 5 bases from V and 10 from J; bases not matched to a gene: 8. The CDR3 contains 13 residues. CDR3 coding DNA: TGTGCCAGCAGTGGGGGACAGGGAGTGGTCCAGTACTTC. Protein sequence: CASSGGQGVVQYF. Filled out from reference TRBV28 and TRBJ2-5, the complete variable domain reads DVKVTQSSRYLVKRTGEKVFLECVQDMDHENMFWYRQDPGLGLRLIYFSYDVKMKEKGDIPEGYSVSREKKERFSLILESASTNQTSMYLCASSGGQGVVQYFGPGTRLLVL.

J is TRBJ2-5 and V is TRBV5-1; 9 bases match TRBD1. The V gene end was trimmed by 5 bases and the J gene end by 4 bases; junction bases not matched to a gene: 9. Germline CDR1 and CDR2: SGHRS and YFSETQ. The CDR3 spans 15 residues. CDR3 sequence (DNA): TGCGCCAGCAGGGACCATAGACAGGGGGGAGAGACCCAGTACTTC. Protein sequence: CASRDHRQGGETQYF.

As DNA, the CDR3 is TGTGCCAGCAGTTCCGCGACTGTAACAGATACGCAGTATTTT. Its protein product is CASSSATVTDTQYF. The chain employs TRBV28 and TRBJ2-3, with D uncertain. This CDR3 is built from 14 residues. From germline, CDR1 is MDHEN and CDR2 SYDVKM. The germline V and J ends were trimmed by 4 bases and 3 bases, with 11 bases remaining between them.

The chain employs TRBV6-5 and TRBJ1-1; D is ambiguous. V lost 2 bases and J lost 4, with 8 bases in between. Germline V gene data show CDR1 as MNHEY and CDR2 as SVGAGI. The CDR3 sequence is 13 residues long. This CDR3 reads CASSYREITEAFF. The CDR3 nucleotides are TGTGCCAGCAGTTACCGAGAGATCACTGAAGCTTTCTTT.

The chain links TRBV5-4 to TRBJ1-6, with a tentative D call TRBD1 (5 bases). V was trimmed by 2 bases and J by 7 bases, leaving 16 bases between them. From germline, CDR1 is SGHNT and CDR2 YYREEE (reference sequence). CDR3 length: 16 residues. CDR3 DNA: TGTGCCAGCAGCTTCAATTCCGGGCCAGGGAATTCACCCCTCCACTTT. This translates into CASSFNSGPGNSPLHF.

This clone was seen just once. V is TRBV6-6 and J is TRBJ1-1; 9 nucleotides line up with TRBD1. CDR1 MNHNY and CDR2 SVGAGI come from the germline V gene (reference sequence). There are 15 residues in the CDR3. J lost 10 bases, V lost 6 bases, and 15 bases had no gene match. The CDR3, as DNA: TGTGCCAGCAGCCTCCAGGGACAGGGCTCACAGGGAGCTTTCTTT. This translates into CASSLQGQGSQGAFF.

The V gene is TRBV30, the J gene TRBJ2-7; possibly TRBD1 for D (6 bases). The germline V and J ends were trimmed by 7 bases and 2 bases, with 15 bases remaining between them. CDR1 is GTSNPN and CDR2 is SVGIG in the germline V gene (reference sequence). The length of the CDR3 is 13 residues. CDR3 sequence: CASSRTAPYEQYF. The CDR3 DNA is TGTGCCTCTTCCCGGACAGCCCCCTACGAGCAGTACTTC.

This chain links TRBV15 with TRBJ2-5, with 8 bases identical to TRBD2. V shed 2 bases and J 3 bases; nucleotides not matched to a gene: 8. There are 16 residues in the CDR3. Germline CDR1 and CDR2: LNHNV and YYDKDF (reference sequence). CDR3 DNA: TGTGCCACCAGCAGAACAAGGCGGGGACTAGAAGAGACCCAGTACTTC. Translated, it gives CATSRTRRGLEETQYF.

The V and J genes are TRBV4-1 and TRBJ2-1; D call uncertain. Trimming pared 0 bases from V and 9 bases from J, leaving 12 bases between. This CDR3 spans 14 amino acids. Germline V gene sequence: CDR1 MGHRA, CDR2 YSYEKL. CDR3 bases: TGCGCCAGCAGCCAAGAGGGCTTGCGTCGTGAGCAGTTCTTC. Translation: CASSQEGLRREQFF.

The chain couples TRBV28 to TRBJ1-1; a possible D gene is TRBD1 (6 bases). This CDR3 region has 15 residues. V lost 10 bases to trimming and J lost 0 bases, with 18 bases between them. CDR1 is MDHEN and CDR2 is SYDVKM in the germline V gene. The CDR3: CATGTPINMNTEAFF. CDR3 bases: TGTGCCACAGGGACACCGATAAACATGAACACTGAAGCTTTCTTT.

To note about this clone: Other DNA sequences in the same sample also yield this CDR3. V gene TRBV11-3 combines with J gene TRBJ1-1; maybe TRBD1 (5 bases). Germline CDR1 and CDR2: SGHNT and YENEEA. The CDR3 contains 14 residues. Trimming pared 2 bases from V and 0 bases from J, leaving 7 bases between. The DNA for the CDR3 is TGTGCCAGCAGCTTACGGGGGATGAACACTGAAGCTTTCTTT. Translating it yields CASSLRGMNTEAFF.

The V gene is TRBV19, the J gene TRBJ1-1; the D is unclear. The V gene's germline CDR1 is LNHDA and CDR2 SQIVND (reference sequence). CDR3 length equals 13 residues. The V gene lost 3 bases and the J gene lost 1 base, with 6 bases spanning the gap. The CDR3 is CASSIQENTEAFF. The CDR3 DNA reads as TGTGCCAGTAGTATTCAGGAGAACACTGAAGCTTTCTTT.

The CDR3 DNA reads TGTGCCAGCAGTTCCACAACCACCGGGGAGCTGTTTTTT. Its translation is CASSSTTTGELFF. The genes are TRBV27 and TRBJ2-2; D call uncertain. The V end lost 4 bases, the J end lost 4 bases, and 7 bases lay between the germline ends. Germline V CDR1 and CDR2: MNHEY, SMNVEV (reference sequence). This CDR3 comprises 13 residues.